This passage covers 25 T cell receptor beta chains from one sample sequenced in a study of blood T cell repertoires in COVID-19. This table comes from immunoSEQ multiplex PCR, and its TCRdb copy is limited to in-frame clones, with some not included. The data contain around 250,000 clones, about 90% of them singletons. Sequencing was carried out using PBMCs or T cells enriched from blood (not recorded which). The receptor source for this set is a woman aged 40 to 50 who had been exposed to COVID-19.

In this sample, this clone turned up once. The rearrangement links TRBV20-1 to TRBJ1-2; 8 bases match TRBD1. The V and J ends lost 6 bases and 7 bases, in that order; junction bases with no gene match: 4. Germline values: CDR1 DFQATT, CDR2 SNEGSKA (reference sequence). The CDR3 is 11 residues long. CDR3 coding DNA: TGCAGTGCAAGACAGGGGTTTGGCTACACCTTC. It encodes CSARQGFGYTF.

This chain connects TRBV28 to TRBJ2-7; perhaps TRBD1 as D (5 bases). Germline V gives CDR1 MDHEN, CDR2 SYDVKM. The CDR3 has 11 residues. Trimming left V 6 bases short and J 4 bases short, with 7 bases between. The CDR3 nucleotides are TGTGCCAGCAGGGGGCAATACGAGCAGTACTTC. Residues: CASRGQYEQYF.

The chain recombines TRBV5-5 with TRBJ1-1; D call uncertain. CDR3 length: 13 amino acids. Deletions cut 0 bases from V and 3 bases from J, with 6 bases between. The germline gives CDR1 SGHKS, CDR2 YYEKEE (reference sequence). DNA for the CDR3: TGTGCCAGCAGCTTGGTACAGTACACTGAAGCTTTCTTT. Its translation: CASSLVQYTEAFF. The whole variable domain, filled in from reference TRBV5-5 and TRBJ1-1, reads DAGVTQSPTHLIKTRGQQVTLRCSPISGHKSVSWYQQVLGQGPQFIFQYYEKEERGRGNFPDRFSARQFPNYSSELNVNALLLGDSALYLCASSLVQYTEAFFGQGTRLTVV.

The genes are TRBV6-5 and TRBJ2-6; 7 bases match TRBD2. CDR3 length equals 15 residues. V trimming: 7 bases; J trimming: 1 base; junction bases outside the gene matches: 4. Germline lookup yields CDR1 MNHEY and CDR2 SVGAGI. In DNA, the CDR3 is TGTGCCAGCAACCCCGGGGGGTCTGGGGCCAACGTCCTGACTTTC. Translating gives CASNPGGSGANVLTF.

The rearrangement links TRBV19 to TRBJ2-1; 13 bases are shared with TRBD2. Losses at the gene ends were 3 bases for V and 4 bases for J; bases not matched to a gene: 3. Germline V gene data show CDR1 as LNHDA and CDR2 as SQIVND (reference sequence). CDR3 length: 16 amino acids. CDR3 nucleotide sequence: TGTGCCAGTAGTATTACGACTAGCGGGGGGTACAATGAGCAGTTCTTC. This sequence encodes CASSITTSGGYNEQFF.

Comment on this clone: One junction end does not reproduce the germline sequence, and a read error may be involved. The sample has other DNA sequences that encode this CDR3 too. The chain employs TRBV5-1 and TRBJ2-2; D remains ambiguous. Germline V CDR1 and CDR2: SGHRS, YFSETQ. The CDR3 consists of 12 residues. CDR3 sequence (DNA): TGTGCCAGCAGCCAGAACACCGGGGAGCTGTTTTTT. Protein: CASSQNTGELFF. The whole variable domain, filled in from reference TRBV5-1 and TRBJ2-2, reads KAGVTQTPRYLIKTRGQQVTLSCSPISGHRSVSWYQQTPGQGLQFLFEYFSETQRNKGNFPGRFSGRQFSNSRSEMNVSTLELGDSALYLCASSQNTGELFFGEGSRLTVL.

This chain uses TRBV7-9 with TRBJ2-3; TRBD2 agrees at 7 bases. The CDR3 is made up of 16 amino acids. V dropped 0 bases and J dropped 9; count of bases not matched to a gene: 12. Germline V gene data show CDR1 as SEHNR and CDR2 as FQNEAQ (reference sequence). CDR3 residues: CASSLAGGKDTTTQYF. In nucleotides, the CDR3 is TGTGCCAGCAGCTTAGCGGGAGGGAAGGACACCACCACGCAGTATTTT.

This chain joins TRBV7-9 and TRBJ1-1; D perhaps matches TRBD1 (5 bases). Germline lookup yields CDR1 SEHNR and CDR2 FQNEAQ (reference sequence). This CDR3 contains 16 residues. V was clipped by 3 bases and J by 0 bases, with 14 bases between them. The CDR3 region is CASSLVGIGVNTEAFF. In DNA form, the CDR3 reads TGTGCCAGCAGCTTGGTAGGGATAGGGGTGAACACTGAAGCTTTCTTT.

The rearrangement links TRBV27 to TRBJ1-6; TRBD1 agrees at 9 bases. The length of the CDR3 is 17 residues. Germline loops: CDR1 MNHEY, CDR2 SMNVEV (reference sequence). The J segment lost 7 bases and the V segment lost 6 bases, leaving 13 bases of the junction unmatched. CDR3 sequence (DNA): TGTGCCAGCAGCAGAACAGGGGGCAGGCTTCGGAATTCACCCCTCCACTTT. It is translated as CASSRTGGRLRNSPLHF.

The chain uses TRBV19 and TRBJ1-1, with D possibly TRBD1 on 5 matching bases. Germline loops: CDR1 LNHDA, CDR2 SQIVND (reference sequence). The germline V and J ends were trimmed by 6 bases and 5 bases, with 16 bases remaining between them. This CDR3 is built from 14 residues. The CDR3 DNA reads TGTGCCAGTAGGCTAACCAGGGAGGGGACTGAAGCTTTCTTT. Protein sequence: CASRLTREGTEAFF.

The chain links TRBV11-2 to TRBJ1-2; no firm D call. Germline values: CDR1 SGHAT, CDR2 FQNNGV. V was trimmed by 0 bases and J by 7 bases, leaving 18 bases between them. The CDR3 length is 16 residues. CDR3 sequence: CASSLERPFLTGGYTF. CDR3 nucleotide sequence: TGTGCCAGCAGCTTAGAGCGGCCCTTCCTGACGGGTGGCTACACCTTC.

The rearrangement links TRBV5-5 to TRBJ2-5, with 9 bases fitting TRBD2. Per germline, CDR1 SGHKS and CDR2 YYEKEE (reference sequence). The CDR3 is 14 residues long. V dropped 0 bases and J dropped 5; count of bases not matched to a gene: 2. CDR3 amino acids: CASSLEGLAETQYF. The CDR3 DNA follows: TGTGCCAGCAGCTTGGAGGGACTAGCTGAGACCCAGTACTTC.

This rearrangement joins TRBV7-3 to TRBJ2-3; 12 bases align to TRBD2. CDR3 length: 15 residues. In germline, CDR1 is SGHTA, CDR2 FQGTGA. J lost 4 bases, V lost 6 bases, and 5 bases had no gene match. CDR3 sequence reads: CASSLLAGGADTQYF. In nucleotides, the CDR3 is TGTGCCAGCAGTCTACTAGCGGGAGGAGCAGATACGCAGTATTTT.

The chain couples TRBV5-4 to TRBJ1-4; a weak D match, TRBD1 (6 bases). The CDR3 is 15 residues long. Germline V lookup: CDR1 SGHNT, CDR2 YYREEE (reference sequence). V was cut by 3 bases and J by 8 bases, with 17 bases left in between. The CDR3 loop reads CASSSRTEGREKLFF. The CDR3 DNA is TGTGCCAGCAGCTCAAGGACAGAGGGACGGGAAAAACTGTTTTTT.

This clone was seen just once. The genes are TRBV5-4 and TRBJ2-7, with TRBD1 as a possible D gene (6 bases). CDR1 SGHNT and CDR2 YYREEE come from the germline V gene (reference sequence). The CDR3 length is 15 residues. Deletions cut 1 base from V and 0 bases from J, with 11 bases between. The CDR3 DNA reads as TGTGCCAGCAGCTTGCTCCAGGGGCACTCCTACGAGCAGTACTTC. This gives the protein CASSLLQGHSYEQYF. Full variable domain (outside the CDR3, taken from reference TRBV5-4 and TRBJ2-7): ETGVTQSPTHLIKTRGQQVTLRCSSQSGHNTVSWYQQALGQGPQFIFQYYREEENGRGNFPPRFSGLQFPNYSSELNVNALELDDSALYLCASSLLQGHSYEQYFGPGTRLTVT.

The rearrangement links TRBV2 to TRBJ1-6; the match to TRBD1 covers 10 bases. The ends lost 8 bases at V and 6 bases at J; junction bases unmatched: 4. The CDR3 covers 14 residues. From germline, CDR1 is SNHLY and CDR2 FYNNEI. The CDR3 DNA follows: TGTGCCAGCCACCGGGACAGGGGTAATTCACCCCTCCACTTT. Amino acid sequence: CASHRDRGNSPLHF.

The chain joins TRBV15 to TRBJ2-3, with TRBD2 matching over 7 bases. The length of the CDR3 is 13 residues. V shed 0 bases and J 9 bases; nucleotides not matched to a gene: 3. Germline V CDR1 and CDR2: LNHNV, YYDKDF (reference sequence). The CDR3 is CATSRDTTSTQYF. The CDR3 DNA reads as TGTGCCACCAGCAGAGATACGACTAGCACGCAGTATTTT. Using reference TRBV15 and TRBJ2-3 for the parts outside the CDR3, the full variable domain is DAMVIQNPRYQVTQFGKPVTLSCSQTLNHNVMYWYQQKSSQAPKLLFHYYDKDFNNEADTPDNFQSRRPNTSFCFLDIRSPGLGDTAMYLCATSRDTTSTQYFGPGTRLTVL.

The chain combines TRBV30 with TRBJ1-6, with TRBD1 matching 10 bases. Per the germline V gene, CDR1 is GTSNPN and CDR2 is SVGIG (reference sequence). This CDR3 has 19 residues. The V gene end was trimmed by 3 bases and the J gene end by 0 bases; junction bases not matched to a gene: 11. CDR3 protein: CAWRGGQGLLSSYNSPLHF. The CDR3 DNA is TGTGCCTGGAGGGGGGGACAGGGGCTATTGAGCTCCTATAATTCACCCCTCCACTTT.

The chain couples TRBV6-6 to TRBJ2-5, with 8 bases that match TRBD2. Losses at the gene ends were 5 bases for V and 6 bases for J; bases not matched to a gene: 8. The CDR3 is 14 amino acids. Germline CDR1 is MNHNY and CDR2 is SVGAGI (reference sequence). In nucleotides, the CDR3 is TGTGCCAGCAGTCCCCCCGGTAGCGGGAAGACCCAGTACTTC. This translates into CASSPPGSGKTQYF.

The chain carries TRBV28 and TRBJ2-7; 12 bases are a match to TRBD2. Trimming took 9 bases from V and 4 from J; bases not matched to a gene: 10. Looked up from germline, CDR1 is MDHEN and CDR2 is SYDVKM. The CDR3 has 15 amino acids. The CDR3 nucleotides are TGTGCCAGTTTGACTAGCGGGGGAACCTCGTACGAGCAGTACTTC. It yields the protein CASLTSGGTSYEQYF.

The chain is built from TRBV19 and TRBJ2-2; unclear D gene. V lost 3 bases and J 5 bases, leaving 7 bases between the germline ends. This CDR3 comprises 13 residues. Looked up from germline, CDR1 is LNHDA and CDR2 is SQIVND (reference sequence). The CDR3 here is CASSIARTGELFF. The CDR3 bases are TGTGCCAGTAGTATCGCTAGGACCGGGGAGCTGTTTTTT.

In its sample, this clone was seen once. The chain links TRBV3-1 (or the pseudogene TRBV3-2) to TRBJ1-3; D perhaps matches TRBD1 (6 bases). Trimming pared 9 bases from V and 2 bases from J, leaving 11 bases between. Looked up from germline, CDR1 is LGHDT and CDR2 is YNNKEL (reference sequence). The CDR3 sequence is 13 residues long. This chain's CDR3 is CASQGSPGNTIYF. Written as DNA, the CDR3 is TGTGCCAGTCAGGGGAGCCCTGGAAACACCATATATTTT.

This chain connects TRBV9 to TRBJ2-7; 7 positions match TRBD1. Unmatched junction bases numbered 6, after V lost 1 base and J lost 2 bases. This CDR3 comprises 15 residues. Germline V gene sequence: CDR1 SGDLS, CDR2 YYNGEE. In nucleotides, the CDR3 is TGTGCCAGCAGCGTATTGGAACAGGGGACCTACGAGCAGTACTTC. It encodes CASSVLEQGTYEQYF.

The J gene is TRBJ1-4, the V gene TRBV18, with 9 bases matching TRBD1. Per germline, CDR1 KGHSH and CDR2 LQKENI. The trim removed 6 bases at V and 0 bases at J, leaving 14 bases unmatched. CDR3 length: 19 amino acids. CDR3 sequence: CASSNKRQGETATNEKLFF. For the CDR3, the DNA is TGTGCCAGCTCTAACAAGCGACAGGGGGAAACTGCAACTAATGAAAAACTGTTTTTT.

The chain has TRBV28 and TRBJ1-4, with D maybe TRBD1 (6 bases). The CDR3 runs to 13 residues. Germline V gene lookup returns CDR1 MDHEN and CDR2 SYDVKM. V lost 8 bases to trimming and J lost 7 bases, with 14 bases between them. The CDR3 loop is CASVNQGSEKLFF. CDR3 nucleotide sequence: TGTGCCAGCGTTAACCAGGGGAGTGAAAAACTGTTTTTT.